This T cell receptor (beta chain) was recovered during a study of cytotoxic CD8 clonotypes in ibrutinib-treated CLL. Whole-study findings and limits: Public clonotypes showed up rarely, and on treatment they shrank or held steady. Clonality went up at ibrutinib response and then declined back toward baseline at progression.

The J segment lost 9 bases and the V segment lost 7 bases, leaving 3 bases of the junction unmatched. The CDR3 runs to 11 residues. Germline lookup yields CDR1 SNHLY and CDR2 FYNNEI. Method: immunoSEQ multiplex PCR; TCRdb's copy keeps in-frame clones and lacks some. This repertoire shows around 310,000 clones, just under 80% found once; its top ten account for 5% to 7%. This clone appeared once. The antigen remains undetermined. This receptor was identified in a human donor with chronic lymphocytic leukemia. The specimen was PBMCs, collected before ibrutinib treatment. The V call is TRBV2, the J call TRBJ2-4; 7 nucleotides agree with TRBD2. The CDR3 loop reads CASTASGIQYF. The CDR3 DNA is TGTGCCAGCACTGCTAGCGGCATTCAGTACTTC.